This T cell receptor (beta chain) was identified in a study of early T cells in non-severe SARS-CoV-2 infection (dated by TCRdb to the early 2020s). In the study overall: Because TCR sequencing relied on bulk RNA taken from unsorted whole blood, pairing of alpha and beta chains was not possible. Study-wide conclusions, independent of this receptor: VDJdb matching was skewed toward anti-spike CD8 responses and likely underestimated virus-specific expansions, missing private and CD4 specificities.

The CDR3 has 14 amino acids, counting the end cysteine and phenylalanine. The only DNA kept is the CDR3, 42 bases in frame from the first base. The junction shows trimming of 4 bases on V and 4 bases on J, plus 16 bases between the germline ends. In the germline V gene (reference sequence), CDR1 corresponds to DFQATT and CDR2 to SNEGSKA. Library method: 5' RACE. Sequencing was performed on a NextSeq 500. To correct for sequencing error and PCR bias, the TCR library protocol tagged individual cDNA molecules with unique molecular identifiers. Sequencing covered both TCR alpha and beta chains, and within each sample the abundances of alpha and beta sequences were tightly co-correlated. Regarding the original processing steps: Decombinator V4 was used to annotate the V gene, J gene and CDR3 of the TCR sequences. TCRs were defined as expanded if a significant change between any two time points was detected under a Poisson model with p below 0.0001. TCR abundances were normalised to the total number of TCRs sequenced per sample and were expressed as counts per million. TRAV1-2 paired with TRAJ12, TRAJ20 or TRAJ33 defined MAIT TCRs, while TRAV10 paired with TRAJ18 defined iNKT TCRs. VDJdb, accessed 1 November 2021, was searched for CMV, EBV and SARS-CoV-2 annotated TCRs, excluding TCRs annotated for multiple antigens. TCRdb reworked the public reads: Q25 trimming with fastp, MiXCR clone assembly, productive beta chains retained. Here each entry gathers all rows of one CDR3 protein and keeps the most common genes and DNA. TCRdb, rather than the study authors, made the V and J calls. Recorded for this sample are under 70,000 distinct CDR3 sequences; about 16% of them occurred a single time. The top ten constitute approximately 11% of the sample.

In the case of this clonotype: The antigen it binds to is not known. Per-nucleotide qualities are absent, and no much larger clonotype sits a single base away.

A case-control design nested within a healthcare worker cohort in London, UK, was used, with weekly nasopharyngeal swab PCR tests and blood sampling performed. Healthcare workers were recruited during the week of the UK lockdown, between 23 and 31 March 2020, and followed weekly for up to roughly 15 weeks. The chain links TRBV20-1 with TRBJ1-2; matching of 5 bases hints at TRBD1 as the D gene. This receptor was taken from an adult who was a healthcare worker with PCR-confirmed SARS-CoV-2 infection or an uninfected control (not recorded which). The specimen comprised whole blood, sampled at baseline. CDR3 loop: CSATRAPGVYGYTF. The DNA sequence is given as TGCAGTGCTACCCGGGCACCGGGGGTCTATGGCTACACCTTC.